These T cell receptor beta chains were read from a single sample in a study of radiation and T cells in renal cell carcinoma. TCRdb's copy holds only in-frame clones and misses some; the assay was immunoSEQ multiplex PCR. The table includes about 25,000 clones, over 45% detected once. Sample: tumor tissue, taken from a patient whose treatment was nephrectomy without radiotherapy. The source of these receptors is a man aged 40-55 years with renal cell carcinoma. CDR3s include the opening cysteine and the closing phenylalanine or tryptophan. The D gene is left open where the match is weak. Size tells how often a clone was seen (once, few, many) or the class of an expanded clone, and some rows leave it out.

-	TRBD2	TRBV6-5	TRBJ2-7	TGTGCCAGCAGTTACTCCCGCGGGGGGCACGAGCAGTACTTC	CASSYSRGGHEQYF
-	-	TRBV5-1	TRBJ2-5	TGCGCCAGCAGCTTCAGGGACGGGGAGACCCAGTACTTC	CASSFRDGETQYF
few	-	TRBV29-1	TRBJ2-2	TGCAGCGCCGGAGACAGGGACTGGGCCGGGGAGCTGTTTTTT	CSAGDRDWAGELFF
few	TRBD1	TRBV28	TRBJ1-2	TGTGCCAGCAGTTTAGGAGACAGGGGATTGGGCTACACCTTC	CASSLGDRGLGYTF
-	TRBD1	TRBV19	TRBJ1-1	TGTGCCAGTAAACTGGAGGGGGCAGTCACTGAAGCTTTCTTT	CASKLEGAVTEAFF
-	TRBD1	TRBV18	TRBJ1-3	TGTGCCAGCTCACGAGGTCAGGGGGGACCTGGAAACACCATATATTTT	CASSRGQGGPGNTIYF
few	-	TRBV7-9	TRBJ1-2	TGTGCCAGCAGCTTAGCAGGGTTTTTTTCTGGCTACACCTTC	CASSLAGFFSGYTF
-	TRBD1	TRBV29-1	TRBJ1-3	TGCAGCGTTGAAGATATAAAGGGACAGGGGGCCAGTGGAAACACCATATATTTT	CSVEDIKGQGASGNTIYF
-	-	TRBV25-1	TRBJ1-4	TGTGCCAGCAGTGAATTCCTGCTGACTAATGAAAAACTGTTTTTT	CASSEFLLTNEKLFF
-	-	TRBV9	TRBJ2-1	TGTGCCAGCAGCGTAGAGGGGGTGAAGTACAATGAGCAGTTCTTC	CASSVEGVKYNEQFF
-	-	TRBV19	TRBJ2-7	TGTGCCAGTAGTATAGAACTACCGGGTGAGCAGTACTTC	CASSIELPGEQYF
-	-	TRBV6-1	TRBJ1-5	TGTGCCAGCACTCTGTGGGACTCTCAACAGCCCCAGCATTTT	CASTLWDSQQPQHF
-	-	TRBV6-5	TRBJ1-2	TGTGCCAGCAGTTACCAGTCTAACTATGGCTACACCTTC	CASSYQSNYGYTF
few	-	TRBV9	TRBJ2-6	TGTGCCAGCAGGGACTCTGGGGCCAACGTCCTGACTTTC	CASRDSGANVLTF
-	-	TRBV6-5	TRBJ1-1	TGTGCCAGCCCTAAGGCCCGGGAAGCTTTCTTT	CASPKAREAFF
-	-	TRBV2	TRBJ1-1	TGTGCCAGCAGTAGGGCAGCGGCGGGCACTGAAGCTTTCTTT	CASSRAAAGTEAFF
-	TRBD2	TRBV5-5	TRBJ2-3	TGTGCCAGCAGCTTGGGACTAGCGGATAGCACAGATACGCAGTATTTT	CASSLGLADSTDTQYF
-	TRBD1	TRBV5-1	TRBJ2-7	TGCGCCAGTTCGGAGACAGGGTATTACGAGCAGTACTTC	CASSETGYYEQYF
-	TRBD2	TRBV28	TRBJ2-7	TGTGCCAGCACCCTAAATCTAGCGGGTAACTACGAGCAGTACTTC	CASTLNLAGNYEQYF
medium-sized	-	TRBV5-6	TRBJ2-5	TGTGCCAGCAGCGGGCTAGCCTCTGGGGAAGAGACCCAGTACTTC	CASSGLASGEETQYF
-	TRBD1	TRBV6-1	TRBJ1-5	TGTGCCAGCAGAGACAGGGACAATCAGCCCCAGCATTTT	CASRDRDNQPQHF
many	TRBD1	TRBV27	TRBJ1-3	TGTGCCAGCAGCCCAGGGACAGGAAGAAACACCATATATTTT	CASSPGTGRNTIYF
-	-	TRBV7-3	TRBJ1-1	TGTGCCAGCAGCTTGAACCCAGCCCGCGGGACTGAAGCTTTCTTT	CASSLNPARGTEAFF